One T cell receptor beta chain is described in this entry. Its antigen remains undetermined. Qualities for individual bases were not recorded, and no much larger clone is one base off. The sample is drawn from a study of T cells after posttransplantation cyclophosphamide (dated by TCRdb to about 2016). Regarding the complete study: The study tracked T cell repertoire reconstitution by TRB sequencing after myeloablative bone marrow transplantation using posttransplantation cyclophosphamide as GVHD prophylaxis. Samples from roughly 35 PTCy-treated patients, along with samples from some 17 of their related bone marrow donors, underwent antigen receptor sequencing. Blood from all 35 or so PTCy patients who had 1-year posttransplant specimens underwent TRB sequencing. TRB sequencing was also done on up to about 3 additional blood samples from 2 to 5.2 years after transplant in 3 patients, and on pretransplant blood from a handful of patients. TRA and TRB clonality were tightly correlated in several samples, so subsequent TCR analyses focused on TRB only. Public TRB sequences were checked against a database of over 3,600 sequences associated with responses to pathogens, tumor antigens, self-antigens and alloantigens. General findings and caveats noted by the study authors: Donor-recipient similarity was low at 1-2 months but rose over the first year, and later blood repertoires were often dominated by donor CD8+ memory clones. The TRB repertoires of T cells infiltrating skin or GI tract showed only limited overlap with the TRB repertoires of T cells in blood. Across roughly 40 patients, recipient CMV seropositivity and CMV reactivation were highly associated with TRB clonality; PTCy diversity was similar to CNI/methotrexate controls.

Genomic DNA was the input for TRB sequencing, which was run either with the immunoSEQ assay at survey resolution or with the hsTCRB kit. As for the authors' bioinformatics: The immunoSEQ software was used for initial read processing, and the LymphoSeq R package was used for repertoire analyses. Clonality was calculated as 1 minus normalized Shannon entropy, and the Gini coefficient was also calculated for each TRB dataset. To infer phenotypes in unsorted samples, TRB sequences from sorted subsets of the recipient or donor were mapped onto the unsorted samples of the same recipient. In its TCRdb copy, this immuneACCESS table keeps in-frame sequences only and misses some clones. Where compared with another copy, unresolved V genes explain less than half of these, and the others have no known cause. The V and J calls and the clone size are those of that table, but D and trimming were determined from the DNA. Recorded for this sample are tens of thousands of clones; under 85% of them occurred a single time. Jointly, the top ten make up 0.6% to 0.8% of the sample.

Germline trimming amounts to 4 bases on V and 2 bases on J, with 11 as the count of junction bases outside the gene matches. CDR1 SGHDT and CDR2 YYEEEE are derived from the germline V gene. The CDR3 spans 16 residues, from the cysteine through the phenylalanine. Just CDR3 DNA is preserved here, 48 bases in frame from base 1. Related bone marrow donors provided peripheral blood samples on the day of marrow donation. Peripheral blood and bone marrow mononuclear cells were isolated by Ficoll-Hypaque density centrifugation and cryopreserved. Sorting of CD4+ and CD8+ T cells, including naive and memory subsets, was performed by FACS on a FACSAria II.

The source of this sequence is a woman aged 55-69 years in good health, CMV-negative, and a related stem cell transplant donor. The rearrangement combines TRBV5-6 with TRBJ2-7; 8 bases in between match TRBD1. The specimen was memory CD4+ T cells sorted from PBMCs. The CDR3: CASSPGGTLGAYEQYF. The sequenced DNA: TGTGCCAGCAGCCCAGGGGGCACCCTAGGGGCCTACGAGCAGTACTTC.